This TCR beta chain was sequenced in a study of cytomegalovirus exposure and HLA in healthy donors. Healthy bone marrow donors made up the donor group. Whole-study results and caveats: There were some public TCRs occurring in many donors, but most TCR sequences were rare.

As concerns this clone: Its cognate antigen is unknown.

13 Jbeta primers and 60 Vbeta primers were used for the PCR. Method: immunoSEQ multiplex PCR; TCRdb's copy keeps in-frame clones and lacks some. The sample gives 90,000 to 110,000 clones, 80% of which show up once; 6.5% to 7% is in the top ten. The V gene's germline CDR1 is SGHTS and CDR2 YDEGEE. V shed 0 bases and J 2 bases; nucleotides not matched to a gene: 8. The CDR3 runs 17 residues. The receptor's source is a man in his thirties or forties in good health and CMV-seropositive. The chain joins TRBV5-8 to TRBJ1-5; 7 bases agree with TRBD1. Sequenced material: PBMCs. The CDR3 protein is CASSLAALGQGNQPQHF. The CDR3 DNA reads as TGTGCCAGCAGCTTGGCCGCTCTCGGACAGGGCAATCAGCCCCAGCATTTT.